These 26 T cell receptor beta chains were sequenced from one sample in a study of T cell repertoires in cytomegalovirus infection. TCRdb re-called the reads with MiXCR, one entry per CDR3 protein. Here the sample spans about 310,000 distinct CDR3 sequences, roughly 16% being singletons. What was sequenced was PBMCs. The receptor set was obtained from a human donor in good health (CMV status not recorded). Some clones in this sample may be carry-over from other donors' samples.

A few counts support this clonotype. The rearrangement uses TRBV28 and TRBJ1-2, with D maybe TRBD1 (6 bases). The germline CDR1 and CDR2 sequences are MDHEN and SYDVKM. This CDR3 is 12 amino acids long. Trimming took 8 bases from V and 4 from J, leaving 11 bases between them. The CDR3 sequence: CASGGNGYGYTF. The DNA for the CDR3 is TGTGCCAGCGGGGGCAATGGCTATGGCTACACCTTC.

This clonotype was recorded at least ten times. The rearrangement uses TRBV7-2 and TRBJ2-6, with TRBD2 identical over 10 bases. V shed 1 base, J shed 0 bases, and the junction held 3 bases outside the gene matches. Germline values: CDR1 SGHTA, CDR2 FQGNSA. The CDR3 is 18 residues long. The chain's CDR3 is CASSLELAGISGANVLTF. DNA for the CDR3: TGTGCCAGCAGCTTAGAACTAGCGGGGATCTCTGGGGCCAACGTCCTGACTTTC.

This clonotype came up a few times. The chain links TRBV12-3 or TRBV12-4 to TRBJ1-1, with D unresolved. V shed 8 bases and J shed 1 base, with 14 bases lying between them. This CDR3 is built from 14 residues. CDR3 bases: TGTGCCAGCGGCCCCTCGCAGACGAACACTGAAGCTTTCTTT. Encoded protein: CASGPSQTNTEAFF.

The genes are TRBV29-1 and TRBJ2-1, with D possibly matching TRBD2 (6 bases). The CDR3 sequence is 14 residues long. V was clipped by 6 bases and J by 3 bases, with 15 bases between them. CDR1 is SQVTM, CDR2 ANQGSEA, per germline. For the CDR3, the DNA is TGCAGCGTCGGAAGGAGGGTGGGCTACAATGAGCAGTTCTTC. Amino acid sequence: CSVGRRVGYNEQFF.

This clonotype has at least ten counts. This chain uses TRBV4-3 with TRBJ2-1; tentative D call: TRBD2 (6 bases). The ends were cut back, 0 bases at V and 1 base at J, with 13 bases in the middle. The CDR3 runs to 17 residues. Germline CDR1 reads LGHNA; CDR2 reads YSLEER. The CDR3 DNA is TGCGCCAGCAGCCAAGATGGTTACGGGAGTTCCTACAATGAGCAGTTCTTC. It is translated as CASSQDGYGSSYNEQFF.

V and J are TRBV24-1 and TRBJ2-1; D call uncertain. V lost 2 bases to trimming and J lost 6 bases, with 4 bases between them. The CDR3 runs to 12 residues. The germline CDR1 and CDR2 sequences are KGHDR and SFDVKD. The CDR3 DNA sequence: TGTGCCACCAGTGATTATAGCAATGAGCAGTTCTTC. Amino acids: CATSDYSNEQFF.

The chain couples TRBV12-3 or TRBV12-4 to TRBJ1-1, with 10 nucleotides matching TRBD1. After removal of 5 bases from V and 8 bases from J, the junction contained 8 bases not matched to a gene. The CDR3 consists of 14 residues. CDR3: CASSTRQGAGEAFF. CDR3 DNA: TGTGCCAGCAGTACCCGACAGGGGGCTGGGGAAGCTTTCTTT.

This clonotype was counted at least ten times. The chain couples TRBV7-8 to TRBJ1-6, with TRBD1 matching 8 bases. The germline V gene has CDR1 SGHVS and CDR2 FQNEAQ. There are 15 residues in the CDR3. Trimming removed 1 base from V and 9 bases from J; junction bases left unmatched: 5. CDR3 sequence: CASSLGTGLSSPLHF. The CDR3 DNA reads as TGTGCCAGCAGCTTAGGGACAGGGCTCAGTTCACCCCTCCACTTT.

In its sample, this clonotype was seen many times. The chain recombines TRBV5-4 with TRBJ2-5, with D possibly matching TRBD2 (6 bases). Trimming stripped 3 bases from V and 0 bases from J, with 12 bases between. The CDR3 length is 15 residues. Germline lookup yields CDR1 SGHNT and CDR2 YYREEE (reference sequence). CDR3 protein: CASSSLSGYQETQYF. The CDR3 DNA reads TGTGCCAGCAGCTCCCTTAGCGGTTACCAAGAGACCCAGTACTTC.

This clonotype has a count of ten or more. DNA of the CDR3: TGTGCCAGCAGCTTATTTCTGGAGGGAAGCGGGGAGTCCGGGGAGCTGTTTTTT. Protein: CASSLFLEGSGESGELFF. This chain links TRBV7-6 with TRBJ2-2, with 7 positions matching TRBD2. The CDR3 loop spans 18 amino acids. Germline V CDR1 and CDR2: SGHVS, FNYEAQ. Trimming at V came to 2 bases and at J to 6 bases, leaving 15 bases not matched to a gene.

This clonotype has a handful of counts. The chain employs TRBV20-1 and TRBJ1-1; D gene unclear. Trimming removed 4 bases at V and 0 bases at J, with 6 bases between. From germline, CDR1 is DFQATT and CDR2 SNEGSKA (reference sequence). The CDR3 runs to 12 residues. The CDR3 here is CSANRLNTEAFF. The CDR3 nucleotides are TGCAGTGCTAACAGATTGAACACTGAAGCTTTCTTT.

This clonotype appeared a few times. The J gene is TRBJ1-2, the V gene TRBV27, with a possible D match to TRBD1 (5 bases). CDR3 size: 13 residues. V was clipped by 3 bases and J by 6 bases, with 11 bases between them. Germline V gene data show CDR1 as MNHEY and CDR2 as SMNVEV (reference sequence). The CDR3 loop is CASSFRQGHGYTF. In nucleotides, the CDR3 is TGTGCCAGCAGTTTTCGGCAGGGTCATGGCTACACCTTC.

The chain uses TRBV4-2 and TRBJ1-6; D call uncertain. The CDR3 is 18 amino acids. V lost 0 bases, J lost 7 bases, and 19 bases lay in between. The germline CDR1 and CDR2 sequences are LGHNA and YNFKEQ. CDR3 loop: CASSQDVRERTLNSPLHF. The CDR3, as DNA: TGTGCCAGCAGCCAAGATGTAAGGGAGAGGACCTTAAATTCACCCCTCCACTTT.

This clonotype has a count of ten or more. The chain has TRBV7-2 and TRBJ1-3, with a tentative D call TRBD1 (5 bases). The germline gives CDR1 SGHTA, CDR2 FQGNSA. The CDR3 contains 17 residues. Deletions cut 1 base from V and 0 bases from J, with 13 bases between. CDR3 DNA: TGTGCCAGCAGCTTAGTTCTGGGGCCGGGCTCTGGAAACACCATATATTTT. Its protein is CASSLVLGPGSGNTIYF.

The chain is built from TRBV28 and TRBJ1-6; D gene ambiguous. V gave up 4 bases and J gave up 5 bases, with 6 bases separating them. CDR1 and CDR2 from the germline V gene are MDHEN and SYDVKM. The CDR3 spans 13 residues. The chain's CDR3 is CASSSVNNSPLHF. In DNA, the CDR3 is TGTGCCAGCAGTTCAGTAAATAATTCACCCCTCCACTTT.

This clonotype occurred a few times. CDR3 residues: CASSRLGGINQPQHF. CDR3 nucleotides: TGCGCCAGCAGCCGCCTCGGGGGGATCAATCAGCCCCAGCATTTT. The chain recombines TRBV4-1 with TRBJ1-5; possibly TRBD1 for D (5 bases). The germline V gene has CDR1 MGHRA and CDR2 YSYEKL. This CDR3 region has 15 residues. V was pared by 4 bases and J by 3 bases, with 13 bases between.

This clonotype was detected ten times or more. J is TRBJ1-5 and V is TRBV4-3, with 7 bases aligning to TRBD1. V trimming: 3 bases; J trimming: 0 bases; junction bases outside the gene matches: 8. This CDR3 has 17 amino acids. Germline V gene data show CDR1 as LGHNA and CDR2 as YSLEER. The CDR3 is CASSQTWDSYSNQPQHF. CDR3 nucleotides: TGCGCCAGCAGCCAGACCTGGGACAGCTATAGCAATCAGCCCCAGCATTTT.

The sample holds many counts of this clonotype. The V and J genes are TRBV7-2 and TRBJ2-1; D not resolved. The germline V gene encodes CDR1 SGHTA and CDR2 FQGNSA. V lost 4 bases to trimming and J lost 5 bases, with 21 bases between them. This CDR3 is 17 amino acids long. The CDR3 DNA follows: TGTGCCAGCAGCTCCGACCCGCACTCCGTCGACAACAATGAGCAGTTCTTC. Protein product: CASSSDPHSVDNNEQFF.

In this sample, this clonotype turned up many times. The chain couples TRBV7-2 to TRBJ2-5; D is unresolved. CDR1 and CDR2 (germline): SGHTA, FQGNSA. The CDR3 loop spans 12 amino acids. V was pared by 5 bases and J by 5 bases, with 9 bases between. The chain's CDR3 is CASSAFKETQYF. CDR3 nucleotide sequence: TGTGCCAGCAGCGCATTCAAGGAGACCCAGTACTTC.

Many counts were recorded for this clonotype. This chain connects TRBV27 to TRBJ1-4; D ambiguous. CDR1 is MNHEY, CDR2 SMNVEV, per germline (reference sequence). Between the trimmed V and J ends, which lost 3 bases and 8 bases, there was a span of 7 bases. The CDR3 runs 12 residues. Here the CDR3 DNA reads TGTGCCAGCAGTTTTGACGGGGAAAAACTGTTTTTT. This gives the protein CASSFDGEKLFF.

Only a few counts were recorded for this clonotype. The rearrangement joins TRBV15 to TRBJ1-2, with 7 bases matching TRBD1. V gave up 0 bases and J gave up 4 bases; unmatched junction bases: 14. The CDR3 sequence is 18 residues long. From germline, CDR1 is LNHNV and CDR2 YYDKDF (reference sequence). This CDR3 is CATSRDQGTADFGYGYTF. The CDR3 DNA reads TGTGCCACCAGCAGAGATCAAGGGACAGCCGACTTTGGCTATGGCTACACCTTC.

This clonotype was recorded a few times. CDR3 bases: TGTGCCACCAGCAGCCTCGGGACAGGGAATTCACCCCTCCACTTT. Amino acid sequence: CATSSLGTGNSPLHF. This chain connects TRBV15 to TRBJ1-6; 9 nucleotides match TRBD1. This CDR3 comprises 15 residues. Germline CDR1 is LNHNV and CDR2 is YYDKDF (reference sequence). Trimming took 3 bases from V and 7 from J; bases not matched to a gene: 4.

This rearrangement joins TRBV5-4 to TRBJ2-4; weak D call: TRBD2 (5 bases). Germline V gene lookup returns CDR1 SGHNT and CDR2 YYREEE (reference sequence). The CDR3 runs 14 residues. Trimming stripped 0 bases from V and 12 bases from J, with 16 bases between. The DNA for the CDR3 is TGTGCCAGCAGCTTGGAGGCGTCGGGGATTACTCAGTACTTC. Protein: CASSLEASGITQYF. Full variable domain (outside the CDR3, taken from reference TRBV5-4 and TRBJ2-4): ETGVTQSPTHLIKTRGQQVTLRCSSQSGHNTVSWYQQALGQGPQFIFQYYREEENGRGNFPPRFSGLQFPNYSSELNVNALELDDSALYLCASSLEASGITQYFGAGTRLSVL.

CDR3 in DNA: TGTGCCAGCAGCTCCGGGGGGACCAGAAATTCACCCCTCCACTTT. The encoded protein is CASSSGGTRNSPLHF. The genes are TRBV28 and TRBJ1-6, with D tentatively TRBD1 (5 bases). In germline, CDR1 is MDHEN, CDR2 SYDVKM. V was clipped by 6 bases and J by 7 bases, with 16 bases between them. This CDR3 has 15 residues.

This clonotype showed up just a few times. The chain employs TRBV6-2 or TRBV6-3 and TRBJ2-5; D uncertain. The CDR3 consists of 13 residues. Looked up from germline, CDR1 is MNHEY and CDR2 is SVGEGT. Trimming shortened V by 6 bases and J by 4 bases, and 12 bases separated the two germline ends. The DNA of the CDR3 is TGTGCCAGCAGCCGGTCAACCAGAGAGACCCAGTACTTC. Translation gives CASSRSTRETQYF.

This chain connects TRBV28 to TRBJ2-7; D could derive from TRBD1 or TRBD2 (6 bases each). Trimming stripped 3 bases from V and 3 bases from J, with 12 bases between. The CDR3 length is 14 residues. CDR1 and CDR2 (germline): MDHEN, SYDVKM. CDR3 in amino acids: CASSLGGAVYEQYF. The CDR3 DNA follows: TGTGCCAGCAGTTTGGGGGGCGCCGTCTACGAGCAGTACTTC.